This TCR beta chain stems from a study of T cells in tuberculosis. Overall study: The T cells targeted glucose monomycolate, a mycobacterial lipid, via CD1B.

The repertoire was sequenced with immunoSEQ multiplex PCR; TCRdb's copy has only in-frame clones and lacks some. The profile shows 55,000 to 60,000 clones, nearly 90% of them singletons. Thawed, overnight-rested PBMC were stained with GMM-loaded CD1B tetramer, viability dye and anti-CD3, then sorted. C32 glucose monomycolate from Rhodococcus equi was loaded onto the CD1B tetramers. Before cryopreservation, the sorted PBMC lost their CD14-expressing monocytes. Each donor contributed some 100,000 sorted tetramer-negative cells. V lost 1 base and J lost 3; bases outside the gene matches: 9. CDR1 is SGHTA and CDR2 is FQGNSA in the germline V gene. The CDR3 contains 16 residues.

The sequencing input was CD1b-GMM tetramer-negative cells sorted from PBMCs. The gene calls are TRBV7-2 and TRBJ2-7; 7 nucleotides match TRBD1. This receptor was obtained from an adult woman with latent tuberculosis. This chain's CDR3 is CASSLVATGKLYEQYF. CDR3 nucleotides: TGTGCCAGCAGCTTAGTCGCGACAGGGAAGCTCTACGAGCAGTACTTC.